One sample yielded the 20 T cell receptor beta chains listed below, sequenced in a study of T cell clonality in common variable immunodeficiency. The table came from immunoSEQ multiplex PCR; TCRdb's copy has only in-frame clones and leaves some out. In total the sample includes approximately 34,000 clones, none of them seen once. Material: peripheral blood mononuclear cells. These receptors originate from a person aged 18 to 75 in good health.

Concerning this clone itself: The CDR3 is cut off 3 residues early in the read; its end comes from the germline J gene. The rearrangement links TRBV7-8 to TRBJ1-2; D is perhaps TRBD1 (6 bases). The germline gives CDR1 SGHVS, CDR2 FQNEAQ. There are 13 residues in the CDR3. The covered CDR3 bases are TGTGCCAGCAGCTACTACAGGGATGGGGGC. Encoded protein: CASSYYRDGG. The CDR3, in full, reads CASSYYRDGGYTF.

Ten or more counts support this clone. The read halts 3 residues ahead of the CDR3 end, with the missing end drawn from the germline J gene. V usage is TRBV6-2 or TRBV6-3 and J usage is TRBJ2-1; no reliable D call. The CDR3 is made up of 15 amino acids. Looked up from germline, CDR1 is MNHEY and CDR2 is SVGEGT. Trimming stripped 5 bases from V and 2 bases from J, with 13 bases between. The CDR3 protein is CASSASGQAYNEQFF. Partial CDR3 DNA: TGTGCCAGCAGTGCCTCTGGCCAGGCCTACAATGAG.

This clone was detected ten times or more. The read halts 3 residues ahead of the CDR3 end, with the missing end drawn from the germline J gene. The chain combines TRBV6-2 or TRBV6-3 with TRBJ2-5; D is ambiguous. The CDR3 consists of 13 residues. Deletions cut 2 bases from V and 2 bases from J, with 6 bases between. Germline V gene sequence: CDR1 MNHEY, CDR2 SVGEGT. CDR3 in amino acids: CASSYNYQETQYF. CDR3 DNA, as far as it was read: TGTGCCAGCAGTTACAACTATCAAGAGACC.

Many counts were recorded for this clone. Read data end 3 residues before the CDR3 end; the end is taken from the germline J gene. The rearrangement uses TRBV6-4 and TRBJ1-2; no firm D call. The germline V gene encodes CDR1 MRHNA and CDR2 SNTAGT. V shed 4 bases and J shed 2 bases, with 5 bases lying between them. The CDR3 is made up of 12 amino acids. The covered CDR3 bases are TGTGCCAGCAGTGCCGGGAACTATGGC. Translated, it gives CASSAGNYG. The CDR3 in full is CASSAGNYGYTF.

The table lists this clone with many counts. CDR3 residues: CASSQDFGLAGVGELFF. CDR3 DNA (partial): TGTGCCAGCAGCCAAGATTTTGGACTAGCGGGAGTCGGGGAG. The chain employs TRBV14 and TRBJ2-2; 13 bases match TRBD2. The CDR3 extends 3 residues past the end of the read, so its final part is completed from the germline J gene. This CDR3 contains 17 residues. The germline V gene has CDR1 SGHDN and CDR2 FVKESK. With 0 bases clipped from V and 7 bases from J, the junction kept 5 bases outside the gene matches. Full variable domain (rest looked up from reference TRBV14 and TRBJ2-2): EAGVTQFPSHSVIEKGQTVTLRCDPISGHDNLYWYRRVMGKEIKFLLHFVKESKQDESGMPNNRFLAERTGGTYSTLKVQPAELEDSGVYFCASSQDFGLAGVGELFFGEGSRLTVL.

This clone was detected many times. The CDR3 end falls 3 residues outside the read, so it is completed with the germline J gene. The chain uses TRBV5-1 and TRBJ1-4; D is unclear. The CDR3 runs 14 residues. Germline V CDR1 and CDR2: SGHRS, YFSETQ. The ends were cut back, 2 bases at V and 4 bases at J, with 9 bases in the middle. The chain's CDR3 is CASSFRGLNEKLFF. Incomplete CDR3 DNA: TGCGCCAGCAGCTTTCGAGGACTTAATGAAAAA.

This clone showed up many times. Here the CDR3 reads CASSKTGGAGANVLTF. The DNA read from the CDR3 is TGTGCCAGCAGCAAAACAGGGGGCGCTGGGGCCAACGTC. The chain couples TRBV7-3 to TRBJ2-6, with TRBD1 matching over 9 bases. The CDR3 end is not reached by the read, which stops 3 residues before it; the germline J gene fills it in. Looked up from germline, CDR1 is SGHTA and CDR2 is FQGTGA. The junction had 4 bases not matched to a gene; V was cut back by 5 bases and J by 2 bases. The CDR3 totals 16 residues.

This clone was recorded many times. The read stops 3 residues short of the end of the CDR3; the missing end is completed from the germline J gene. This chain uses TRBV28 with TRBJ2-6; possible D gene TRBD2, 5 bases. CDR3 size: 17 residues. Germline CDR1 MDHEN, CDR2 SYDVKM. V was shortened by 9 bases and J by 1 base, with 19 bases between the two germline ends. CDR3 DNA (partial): TGTGCCAGTAGTCACCCCCGGGGAGAATCTGGGGCCAACGTC. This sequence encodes CASSHPRGESGANV. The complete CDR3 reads CASSHPRGESGANVLTF.

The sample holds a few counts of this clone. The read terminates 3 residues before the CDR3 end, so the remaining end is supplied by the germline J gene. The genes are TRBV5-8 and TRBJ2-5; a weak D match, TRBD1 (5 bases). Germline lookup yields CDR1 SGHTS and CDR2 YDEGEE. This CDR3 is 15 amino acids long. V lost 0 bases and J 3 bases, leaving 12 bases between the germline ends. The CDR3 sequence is CASSLAAGPKETQYF. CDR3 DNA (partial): TGTGCCAGCAGCTTGGCCGCAGGGCCCAAAGAGACC.

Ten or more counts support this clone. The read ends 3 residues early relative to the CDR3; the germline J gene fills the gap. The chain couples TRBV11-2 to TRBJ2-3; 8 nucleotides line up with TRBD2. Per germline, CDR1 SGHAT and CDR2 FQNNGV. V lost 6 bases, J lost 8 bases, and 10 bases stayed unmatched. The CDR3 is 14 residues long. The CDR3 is CASRQTGGEGTQYF. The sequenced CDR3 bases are TGTGCCAGCAGACAGACGGGGGGGGAGGGTACG.

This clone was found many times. CDR3 region: CASSSGYSNQPQHF. The DNA read from the CDR3 is TGTGCCAGCAGTTCAGGCTATAGCAATCAGCCC. The rearrangement links TRBV7-8 to TRBJ1-5; D uncertain. The read ends 3 residues before the CDR3 terminus; that terminus is restored from the germline J gene. Trimming took off 6 bases at V and 0 bases at J, with 9 bases between the two ends. Germline V lookup: CDR1 SGHVS, CDR2 FQNEAQ. CDR3 length: 14 residues. Looking up the rest from reference TRBV7-8 and TRBJ1-5 gives the full variable domain: GAGVSQSPRYKVAKRGQDVALRCDPISGHVSLFWYQQALGQGPEFLTYFQNEAQLDKSGLPSDRFFAERPEGSVSTLKIQRTQQEDSAVYLCASSSGYSNQPQHFGDGTRLSIL.

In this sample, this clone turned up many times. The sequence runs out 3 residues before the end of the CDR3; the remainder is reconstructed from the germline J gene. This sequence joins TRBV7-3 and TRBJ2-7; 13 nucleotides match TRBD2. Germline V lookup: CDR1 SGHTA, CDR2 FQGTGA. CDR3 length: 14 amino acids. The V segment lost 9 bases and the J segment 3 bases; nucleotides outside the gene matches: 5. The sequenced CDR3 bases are TGTGCCAGGGAGGGGACTAGCGGGATCTACGAG. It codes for CAREGTSGIYE. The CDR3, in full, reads CAREGTSGIYEQYF. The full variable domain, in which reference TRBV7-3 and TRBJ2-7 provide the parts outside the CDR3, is GAGVSQTPSNKVTEKGKYVELRCDPISGHTALYWYRQSLGQGPEFLIYFQGTGAADDSGLPNDRFFAVRPEGSVSTLKIQRTERGDSAVYLCAREGTSGIYEQYFGPGTRLTVT.

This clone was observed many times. The sequenced CDR3 bases are TGCGCCAGCAGCTCACTAGCGGGGAGCCGCACAGATACG. Translating gives CASSSLAGSRTDT. The CDR3, in full, reads CASSSLAGSRTDTQYF. The genes are TRBV5-1 and TRBJ2-3; 10 positions match TRBD2. The CDR3 end falls 3 residues outside the read, so it is completed with the germline J gene. V was clipped by 3 bases and J by 1 base; unmatched bases: 5. Germline V CDR1 and CDR2: SGHRS, YFSETQ. This CDR3 contains 16 residues.

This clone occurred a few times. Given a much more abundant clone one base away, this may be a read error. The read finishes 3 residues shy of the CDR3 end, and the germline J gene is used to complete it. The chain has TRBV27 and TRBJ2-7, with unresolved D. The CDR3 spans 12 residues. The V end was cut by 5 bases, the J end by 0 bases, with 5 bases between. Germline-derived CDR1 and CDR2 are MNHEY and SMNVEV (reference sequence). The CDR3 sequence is CASSPNSYEQYF. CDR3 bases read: TGTGCCAGCAGTCCCAACTCCTACGAG.

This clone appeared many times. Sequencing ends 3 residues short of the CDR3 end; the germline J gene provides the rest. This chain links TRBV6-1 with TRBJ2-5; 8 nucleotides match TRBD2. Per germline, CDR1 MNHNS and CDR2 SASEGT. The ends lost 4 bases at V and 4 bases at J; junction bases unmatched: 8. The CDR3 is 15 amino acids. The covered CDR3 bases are TGTGCCAGCAGTGGACCGGGACTAGGGGTAGAGACC. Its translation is CASSGPGLGVET. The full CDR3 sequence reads CASSGPGLGVETQYF.

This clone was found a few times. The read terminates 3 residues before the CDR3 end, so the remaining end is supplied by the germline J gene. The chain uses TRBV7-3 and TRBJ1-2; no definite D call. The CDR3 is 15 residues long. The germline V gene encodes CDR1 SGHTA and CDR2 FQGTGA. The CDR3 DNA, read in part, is TGTGCCAGCAGCTTTAGCGGGAGCGGTGTATACGAC. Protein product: CASSFSGSGVYD. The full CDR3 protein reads CASSFSGSGVYDYTF.

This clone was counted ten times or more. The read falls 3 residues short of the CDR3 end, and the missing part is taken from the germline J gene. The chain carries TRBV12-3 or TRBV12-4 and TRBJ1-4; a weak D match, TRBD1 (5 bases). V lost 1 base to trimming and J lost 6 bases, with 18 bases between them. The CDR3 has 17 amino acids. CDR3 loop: CASSLGQGWKGDEKLFF. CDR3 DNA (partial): TGTGCCAGCAGTTTAGGGCAGGGTTGGAAGGGCGATGAAAAA.

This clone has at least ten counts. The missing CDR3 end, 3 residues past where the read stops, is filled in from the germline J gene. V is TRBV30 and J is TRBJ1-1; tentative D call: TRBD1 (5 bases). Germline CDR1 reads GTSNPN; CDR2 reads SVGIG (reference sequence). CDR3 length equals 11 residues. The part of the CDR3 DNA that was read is TGTGCCTGGAGTGTACGAAGGGGA. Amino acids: CAWSVRRG. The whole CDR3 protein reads CAWSVRRGAFF.

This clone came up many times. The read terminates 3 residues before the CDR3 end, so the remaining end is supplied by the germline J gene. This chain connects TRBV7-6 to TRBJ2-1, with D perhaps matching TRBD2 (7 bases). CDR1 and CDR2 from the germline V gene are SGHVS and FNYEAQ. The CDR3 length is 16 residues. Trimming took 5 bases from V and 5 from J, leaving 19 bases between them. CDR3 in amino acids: CASSLSEGGVDNEQFF. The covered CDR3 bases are TGTGCCAGCAGCCTATCCGAGGGGGGGGTAGACAATGAG.

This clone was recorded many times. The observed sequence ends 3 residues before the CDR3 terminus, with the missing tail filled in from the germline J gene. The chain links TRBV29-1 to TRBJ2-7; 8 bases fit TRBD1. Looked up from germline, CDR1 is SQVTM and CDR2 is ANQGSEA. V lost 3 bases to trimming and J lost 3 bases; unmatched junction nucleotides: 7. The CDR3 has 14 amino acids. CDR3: CSVDLGTGGYEQYF. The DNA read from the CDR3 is TGCAGCGTTGATTTGGGGACAGGAGGCTACGAG.